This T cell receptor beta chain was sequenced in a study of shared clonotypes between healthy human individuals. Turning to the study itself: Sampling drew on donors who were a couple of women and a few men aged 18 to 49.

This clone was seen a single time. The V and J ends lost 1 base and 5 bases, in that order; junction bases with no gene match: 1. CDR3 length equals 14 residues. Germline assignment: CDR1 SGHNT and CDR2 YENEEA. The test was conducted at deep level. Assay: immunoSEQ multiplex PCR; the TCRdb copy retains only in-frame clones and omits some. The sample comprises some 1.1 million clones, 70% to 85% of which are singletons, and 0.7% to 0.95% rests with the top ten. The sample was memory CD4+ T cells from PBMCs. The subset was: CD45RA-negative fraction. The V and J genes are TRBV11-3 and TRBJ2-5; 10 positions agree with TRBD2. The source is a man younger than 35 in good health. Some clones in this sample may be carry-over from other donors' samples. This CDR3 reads CASSLASGSETQYF. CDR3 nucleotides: TGTGCCAGCAGCTTAGCTAGCGGGAGTGAGACCCAGTACTTC.